This record looks at one T cell receptor (beta chain) sequence and its context. This sample stems from a study of technical replicates of blood from a few donors. Assay used: immunoSEQ multiplex PCR; TCRdb lists only in-frame clones, some missing. The data contain tens of thousands of clones, 93% of them singletons. This CDR3 is 16 amino acids long. Germline V lookup: CDR1 MGHRA, CDR2 YSYEKL. V dropped 4 bases and J dropped 3; count of bases not matched to a gene: 7. The receptor's source is a human donor in good health. V and J are TRBV4-1 and TRBJ2-3; 10 bases agree with TRBD1. The sequencing input was T cells isolated from PBMCs. CDR3 region: CASSPETGGRTDTQYF. The CDR3 coding sequence is TGCGCCAGCAGCCCGGAGACAGGGGGCAGGACAGATACGCAGTATTTT.